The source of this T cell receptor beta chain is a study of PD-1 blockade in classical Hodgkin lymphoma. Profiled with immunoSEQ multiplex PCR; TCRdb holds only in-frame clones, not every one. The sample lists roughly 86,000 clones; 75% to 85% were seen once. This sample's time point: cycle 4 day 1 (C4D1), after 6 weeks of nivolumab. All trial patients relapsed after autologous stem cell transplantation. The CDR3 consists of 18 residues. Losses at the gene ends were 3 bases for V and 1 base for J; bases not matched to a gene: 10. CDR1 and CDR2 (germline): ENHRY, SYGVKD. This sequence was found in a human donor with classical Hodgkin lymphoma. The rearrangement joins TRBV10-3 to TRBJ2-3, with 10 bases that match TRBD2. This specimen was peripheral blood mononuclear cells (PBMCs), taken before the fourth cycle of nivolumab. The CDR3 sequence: CAISEGLAGVKGTDTQYF. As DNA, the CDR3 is TGTGCCATCAGTGAAGGGCTAGCGGGAGTGAAGGGCACAGATACGCAGTATTTT.